This T cell receptor beta chain was captured in a study of T cell responses to AZD1222 COVID-19 vaccine. Libraries were prepared by immunoSEQ multiplex PCR; TCRdb keeps only in-frame clonotypes and omits some of them. Counted here are about 79,000 clones, roughly nine tenths occurring once; the ten biggest clones make up around 30%. Per germline, CDR1 MNHEY and CDR2 SMNVEV (reference sequence). The CDR3 has 14 residues. The V end was cut by 3 bases, the J end by 4 bases, with 13 bases between. The source is an adult who received the AZD1222 COVID-19 vaccine. This specimen consisted of peripheral blood, obtained 28 days after the second AZD1222 dose. The chain has TRBV27 and TRBJ2-7; unclear D gene. The CDR3 loop is CASSLRQIGYEQYF. The CDR3 DNA follows: TGTGCCAGCAGTTTGAGGCAGATTGGGTACGAGCAGTACTTC.